This is a list of T cell receptor beta chains from one sample in a study of cytomegalovirus exposure and HLA in healthy donors. The method was immunoSEQ multiplex PCR; TCRdb's version includes in-frame clones alone and lacks a portion of them. This sample yields 150,000 to 200,000 clones, of which approximately 85% are seen a single time; approximately 8.5% belongs to the top ten. Source material: PBMCs. The receptor set was obtained from a man aged 18 to 29 in good health and CMV-seropositive. Both conserved end residues are part of each CDR3. D genes are given only for firm matches. Size is omitted from some rows. Given values are once, few, many or a class for expanded clones.

abundance | d_gene | j_gene | v_gene | CDR3nt | CDR3aa
. | TRBD1 | TRBJ1-4 | TRBV6-1 | TGTGCCAGCAGTGAGGTTTGGGACAGGGCTGCAAAACTGTTTTTT | CASSEVWDRAAKLFF
few | . | TRBJ2-6 | TRBV5-1 | TGCGCCAGCAGCTTTGTTCGGGCAGGGGCCTCTGGGGCCAACGTCCTGACTTTC | CASSFVRAGASGANVLTF
once | . | TRBJ2-2 | TRBV19 | TGTGCCAGTAGTAGACAGAGCACCGGGGAGCTGTTTTTT | CASSRQSTGELFF
. | . | TRBJ1-5 | TRBV7-8 | TGTGCCAGCAGCTTAGGGGTAGGGGACAATCAGCCCCAGCATTTT | CASSLGVGDNQPQHF
. | . | TRBJ2-5 | TRBV7-6 | TGTGCCAGCAGCTTAGTCCGTCGAGAGACCCAGTACTTC | CASSLVRRETQYF
. | TRBD2 | TRBJ2-7 | TRBV5-6 | TGTGCCAGCAGAGGATGGGCGGGGGGCGCTTTCGTCGAGCAGTACTTC | CASRGWAGGAFVEQYF
. | . | TRBJ2-1 | TRBV9 | TGTGCCAGCAGCGTAGGGTCCGGGTCCAACTACAATGAGCAGTTCTTC | CASSVGSGSNYNEQFF
. | . | TRBJ1-1 | TRBV5-6 | TGTGCCAGCAGCTTCCTCGGAGGCCTGAACACTGAAGCTTTCTTT | CASSFLGGLNTEAFF
. | TRBD1 | TRBJ1-1 | TRBV6-5 | TGTGCCAGCAGTTTGTCCGGGACAGGGAACACTGAAGCTTTCTTT | CASSLSGTGNTEAFF
. | . | TRBJ2-1 | TRBV5-4 | TGTGCCAGCAGGATCAGGGGTGGGAATGAGCAGTTCTTC | CASRIRGGNEQFF
. | . | TRBJ2-5 | TRBV27 | TGTGCCAGCATCGGGCGCGGGGAGACCCAGTACTTC | CASIGRGETQYF
. | TRBD1 | TRBJ2-2 | TRBV9 | TGTGCCAGCAGCTCGCAGACAGGGAAGGGGACCGGGGAGCTGTTTTTT | CASSSQTGKGTGELFF
. | TRBD2 | TRBJ2-3 | TRBV10-3 | TGTGCCACGCTCGGGTCAGCGGGGGGCACAGATACGCAGTATTTT | CATLGSAGGTDTQYF
. | TRBD1 | TRBJ2-3 | TRBV4-3 | TGCGCCAGCAGCCAAGAGGTCAGGGGGCGCACAGATACGCAGTATTTT | CASSQEVRGRTDTQYF
. | TRBD1 | TRBJ1-2 | TRBV7-2 | TGTGCCAGCAGCCCAATGGACGACAGGGCCCTGAACTATGGCTACACCTTC | CASSPMDDRALNYGYTF
. | . | TRBJ2-1 | TRBV27 | TGTGCCAGCAGACGAATCCGGAATGAGCAGTTCTTC | CASRRIRNEQFF
. | . | TRBJ2-5 | TRBV7-2 | TGTGCCAGCAGCTTGGGAGAACAAGAGACCCAGTACTTC | CASSLGEQETQYF
. | . | TRBJ2-7 | TRBV4-1 | TGCGCCAGCAGCCAAACGCAGGGGAGTGTTTACGAGCAGTACTTC | CASSQTQGSVYEQYF
. | . | TRBJ2-7 | TRBV16 | TGTGCCAGCAGCCAATCAGCAGGGCGGAGCGAGCAGTACTTC | CASSQSAGRSEQYF
. | . | TRBJ2-2 | TRBV29-1 | TGCAGCGTGCGGACAGCCCTCACCGGGGAGCTGTTTTTT | CSVRTALTGELFF
. | . | TRBJ1-4 | TRBV27 | TGTGCCAGCAAGAGCAGACAGAATGAAAAACTGTTTTTT | CASKSRQNEKLFF
. | TRBD2 | TRBJ2-2 | TRBV5-1 | TGCGCCAGCAGCTGGATGACTAGCGAGGCCGGGGAGCTGTTTTTT | CASSWMTSEAGELFF
. | . | TRBJ2-3 | TRBV5-1 | TGCGCCAGCAGCTTTCCCCTAACAGATACGCAGTATTTT | CASSFPLTDTQYF
. | . | TRBJ2-3 | TRBV9 | TGTGCCAGCAGTGCACTCGGACTAAGCACAGATACGCAGTATTTT | CASSALGLSTDTQYF
. | . | TRBJ2-1 | TRBV5-1 | TGCGCCAGCAGCTTGACGGACAGTTTCTACAATGAGCAGTTCTTC | CASSLTDSFYNEQFF
. | . | TRBJ2-1 | TRBV4-1 | TGCGCCAGCAGCCACGGAGGGGGGGGCCGGTACAATGAGCAGTTCTTC | CASSHGGGGRYNEQFF
. | . | TRBJ2-1 | TRBV19 | TGTGCCAGTATCTCCCCGGGACTGGATGAGCAGTTCTTC | CASISPGLDEQFF
. | TRBD1 | TRBJ2-1 | TRBV29-1 | TGCAGCGTTCAACAGCCCGGGACAGGGGTTTATAGTGAGCAGTTCTTC | CSVQQPGTGVYSEQFF
. | . | TRBJ1-1 | TRBV4-1 | TGCGCCAGCAGCCAAGATTTGGGCCAGGGTCACACTGAAGCTTTCTTT | CASSQDLGQGHTEAFF
. | . | TRBJ2-4 | TRBV4-1 | TGCGCCAGCAGCCCGGGAGTAGGGAACATTCAGTACTTC | CASSPGVGNIQYF
. | TRBD1 | TRBJ1-6 | TRBV5-1 | TGCGCCAGCAGCTCGATTTCCGGGACAGAGGATTCACCCCTCCACTTT | CASSSISGTEDSPLHF
. | TRBD2 | TRBJ2-1 | TRBV7-2 | TGTGCCAGCAGTTCGACTAGCCGGGGGCAGTTCTTC | CASSSTSRGQFF
. | . | TRBJ1-1 | TRBV2 | TGTGCCAGCAGTGAAGTCCGGCTTGGGAGGTTTGGAACTTTCTTT | CASSEVRLGRFGTFF
. | . | TRBJ1-2 | TRBV11-2 | TGTGCCAGCAGCTTAACGCCAGGACTATCCTATGGCTACACCTTC | CASSLTPGLSYGYTF
. | . | TRBJ2-5 | TRBV7-9 | TGTGCCAGCAGCTTAGGAGACGGGAGAGAGACCCAGTACTTC | CASSLGDGRETQYF
. | . | TRBJ2-7 | TRBV15 | TGTGCCACCAGCAGAGATGTACAGGGCCAGGGGGAGCAGTACTTC | CATSRDVQGQGEQYF
few | . | TRBJ1-5 | TRBV19 | TGTGCCAGCTCAGGGATGGCTACGGGGCCCCAGCATTTT | CASSGMATGPQHF